Sequencing of this T cell receptor (beta chain) was carried out in a study of blood T cell repertoires in COVID-19. Study context: Sites in the United States, Italy and Spain provided acute and convalescent COVID-19 samples. T cells, B-cell-depleted T cells, or PBMCs provided the cDNA or gDNA that served as material.

V trimming: 6 bases; J trimming: 6 bases; junction bases outside the gene matches: 5. CDR1 and CDR2 (germline): MDHEN, SYDVKM. The CDR3 is 13 amino acids. Clones were sequenced by immunoSEQ multiplex PCR, and TCRdb holds only the in-frame ones, with some missing. The table lists fewer than 300,000 clones, 70% to 90% of them singletons. Seattle patients were enrolled while actively infected and followed longitudinally. Sequencing was done on a sample of peripheral blood. The clonotype was recovered from a human donor with COVID-19, enrolled during active disease. The donor label of this sample is uncertain. The chain joins TRBV28 to TRBJ2-7; TRBD2 agrees at 10 bases. The DNA for the CDR3 is TGTGCCAGCAGCTCCGGACTAGCGGCCGAGCAGTACTTC. This translates into CASSSGLAAEQYF. The whole variable domain, filled in from reference TRBV28 and TRBJ2-7, reads DVKVTQSSRYLVKRTGEKVFLECVQDMDHENMFWYRQDPGLGLRLIYFSYDVKMKEKGDIPEGYSVSREKKERFSLILESASTNQTSMYLCASSSGLAAEQYFGPGTRLTVT.